Sequencing of this TCR beta chain was carried out in a study of shared clonotypes between healthy human individuals. Germline CDR1 reads SGHTS; CDR2 reads YDEGEE. CDR3 length equals 11 residues. With 2 bases removed from V and 9 bases from J, the gap between germline ends came to 8 bases. Sorted-subset replicate PCR reactions contained 200 ng DNA, corresponding to approximately 30,000 T cell genomes. Assay used: immunoSEQ multiplex PCR; TCRdb lists only in-frame clones, some missing. The sample includes 2 million to 2.5 million clones, roughly 93% of them seen just once. A few counts support this clone.

V gene TRBV5-8 combines with J gene TRBJ1-1, with D maybe TRBD1 (5 bases). Sequencing input: naive CD4+ T cells from PBMCs. Subset indicated: CD45RA+ positively selected. The sequence was obtained from a man younger than 35 in good health. Some clones in this sample may be carry-over from other donors' samples. CDR3 loop: CASSFSGKAFF. The CDR3 region has the DNA TGTGCCAGCAGCTTTTCAGGGAAAGCTTTCTTT.